A selection of T cell receptor beta chains follows, all from one sample in a study of cytomegalovirus exposure and HLA in healthy donors. Measured with immunoSEQ multiplex PCR; TCRdb has only the in-frame clones, and not every one. The table lists some 180,000 clones, roughly a tenth of them singletons. The specimen sequenced was PBMCs. These receptor sequences come from a woman in her 30s in good health and CMV-seropositive. The CDR3 runs from the conserved cysteine through the conserved F or W. The order of the fields is clone size, J gene, V gene, D gene, CDR3 DNA, CDR3 protein. The D gene is left open where the match is weak. Clone size is not always given. Where it is, it says once, few, many or a class for expanded clones.

>few|TRBJ2-1|TRBV4-1|TRBD1
TGCGCCAGCAGCCAGAGACAGGGTTCAAATGAGCAGTTCTTC
CASSQRQGSNEQFF
>few|TRBJ1-4|TRBV5-8|.
TGTGCCAGCAGCCGCCGGGTTGTGACAGCAAATGAAAAACTGTTTTTT
CASSRRVVTANEKLFF
>.|TRBJ2-1|TRBV5-6|TRBD2
TGTGCCAGCAGCTTGGGGCTAGCGGGAGTTAGTGAGCAGTTCTTC
CASSLGLAGVSEQFF
>few|TRBJ1-4|TRBV4-1|.
TGCGCCAGCAGCCAACTGGGGGCGGCTAATGAAAAACTGTTTTTT
CASSQLGAANEKLFF
>few|TRBJ2-1|TRBV4-1|TRBD2
TGCGCCAGCAGCCCCCAGCGGGAGCCCTCCTACAATGAGCAGTTCTTC
CASSPQREPSYNEQFF
>.|TRBJ2-3|TRBV12-5|.
TGTGCTAGTGGTTTGGTTGTGGGGGGACGAGGGGCTTTAACAGATACGCAGTATTTT
CASGLVVGGRGALTDTQYF
>.|TRBJ2-7|TRBV4-1|TRBD2
TGCGCCAGCAGCGGGACTAGCTCCTCCTACGAGCAGTACTTC
CASSGTSSSYEQYF
>few|TRBJ2-3|TRBV5-1|TRBD1
TGCGCCAGCAGCTCGGCCGGGACAGGGTACGGAGATACGCAGTATTTT
CASSSAGTGYGDTQYF
>few|TRBJ2-2|TRBV6-5|TRBD1
TGTGCCAGCAGTAGACCCCGGACAGGGGCCGGGGAGCTGTTTTTT
CASSRPRTGAGELFF
>.|TRBJ2-7|TRBV21-1|.
TGTGCCAGCGAGCAAAATATTTGGTACAGGGGACAGAAGATCTACGAGCAGTACTTC
CASEQNIWYRGQKIYEQYF
>.|TRBJ2-1|TRBV4-2|.
TGTGCCAGCAGCTATGTAGCCGAAGGAGACAATGAGCAGTTCTTC
CASSYVAEGDNEQFF
>few|TRBJ2-1|TRBV7-2|.
TGTGCCAGCAGCGAAAGGGACTTCTACAATGAGCAGTTCTTC
CASSERDFYNEQFF
>.|TRBJ2-1|TRBV6-1|TRBD2
TGTGCCAGCAGTTCTACTTCCGGGACTAGTATTGAGCAGTTCTTC
CASSSTSGTSIEQFF
>few|TRBJ2-3|TRBV27|.
TGTGCCAGCAGGGGCTGGACAGATACGCAGTATTTT
CASRGWTDTQYF
>few|TRBJ1-1|TRBV10-3|.
TGTGCCATCACTGACAGGCCAAACACTGAAGCTTTCTTT
CAITDRPNTEAFF
>few|TRBJ2-5|TRBV4-1|.
TGCGCCAGCAGCCAAGAGAGGAGCGCCGAGACCCAGTACTTC
CASSQERSAETQYF
>.|TRBJ1-2|TRBV27|TRBD1
TGTGCCAGCAGTTTAACAGGGGTGTTTGGCTACACCTTC
CASSLTGVFGYTF
>few|TRBJ2-5|TRBV7-8|TRBD1
TGTGCCAGCAGCCCGGGGACAGGTTCAGAGACCCAGTACTTC
CASSPGTGSETQYF
>.|TRBJ2-3|TRBV2|TRBD2
TGTGCCAGCAGCGGACTAGCGTACGAGGTAGATACGCAGTATTTT
CASSGLAYEVDTQYF
>.|TRBJ2-7|TRBV25-1|TRBD1
TGTGCCAGCACAAGGGACAGCGACTACGAGCAGTACTTC
CASTRDSDYEQYF
>few|TRBJ2-7|TRBV7-9|.
TGTGCCAGCAGCTTAACCCAGGGTTCGTCCGAGCAGTACTTC
CASSLTQGSSEQYF
>few|TRBJ2-7|TRBV6-5|TRBD2
TGCGCCAGTGTAGCGGGAGGCGAGCAGTACTTC
CASVAGGEQYF
>.|TRBJ2-1|TRBV15|TRBD2
TGTGCCACCAGCAGTGGGCTAGCGGGATACAATGAGCAGTTCTTC
CATSSGLAGYNEQFF
>few|TRBJ2-2|TRBV27|TRBD2
TGTGCCAGCAGCCGACGGGAGGGGACCGGGGAGCTGTTTTTT
CASSRREGTGELFF
>few|TRBJ1-1|TRBV7-8|.
TGTGCCAGCACGGCGGACAGGAACACTGAAGCTTTCTTT
CASTADRNTEAFF
>few|TRBJ2-1|TRBV6-5|TRBD1
TGTGCCAGCAACCGGGACAGCGCCTCCTACAATGAGCAGTTCTTC
CASNRDSASYNEQFF
>few|TRBJ2-7|TRBV4-1|TRBD2
TGCGCCAGCAGCCTCGGACTAGCGGGCTCGAGCTCCTACGAGCAGTACTTC
CASSLGLAGSSSYEQYF
>few|TRBJ2-2|TRBV25-1|.
TGTGCCAGCAGTGTCGGTGGCACCGGGGAGCTGTTTTTT
CASSVGGTGELFF
>.|TRBJ1-2|TRBV29-1|TRBD1
TGCAGCGCCAGGGGGTTATACAGGGGGCCGGGTAGTGGCTACACCTTC
CSARGLYRGPGSGYTF
>.|TRBJ2-1|TRBV6-5|.
TGTGCCAGCAGCCGACAGGTCTACAATGAGCAGTTCTTC
CASSRQVYNEQFF
>.|TRBJ2-7|TRBV30|TRBD1
TGTGCCTGCAGACAGGGGGGAGGCGCCGAGCAGTACTTC
CACRQGGGAEQYF
>.|TRBJ1-4|TRBV19|.
TGTGCCAGTAGTACGACCTCCGGGGTCCAGGAAAAACTGTTTTTT
CASSTTSGVQEKLFF
>few|TRBJ2-5|TRBV5-1|.
TGCGCCAGCAGCTCCGCAGGGACTCGTCGCCAAGAGACCCAGTACTTC
CASSSAGTRRQETQYF
>.|TRBJ1-2|TRBV19|TRBD1
TGTGCCAGTAGTATACGTGGACAGGGGAAGATGTATGGCTACACCTTC
CASSIRGQGKMYGYTF
>.|TRBJ1-5|TRBV6-1|.
TGTGCCAGCAGTGAATTGCCTGGAGGGTATAGCAATCAGCCCCAGCATTTT
CASSELPGGYSNQPQHF
>few|TRBJ2-1|TRBV5-4|TRBD2
TGTGCCAGCAACCCGGGACTAGCGGGAGTTGGTTCCTACAATGAGCAGTTCTTC
CASNPGLAGVGSYNEQFF
>few|TRBJ2-7|TRBV6-1|.
TGTGCCATATCAGCGGAATTAGCCAACTACGAGCAGTACTTC
CAISAELANYEQYF
>.|TRBJ2-7|TRBV6-4|.
TGTGCCAGCATCCCGGCGGGGGCACTCTCCTACGAGCAGTACTTC
CASIPAGALSYEQYF
>.|TRBJ1-1|TRBV7-6|TRBD1
TGTGCCAGCAGCTTACGGGACAGTACAGGTAGTGAAGCTTTCTTT
CASSLRDSTGSEAFF
>.|TRBJ1-2|TRBV5-6|.
TGTGCCAGCAGACCTGCCATGGGAGGTAACTATGGCTACACCTTC
CASRPAMGGNYGYTF
>.|TRBJ1-2|TRBV19|TRBD1
TGTGCCTGCCGGCAGGGGGCAGAGGGCTACACCTTC
CACRQGAEGYTF
>few|TRBJ1-2|TRBV11-2|.
TGTGCCAGCAGCTCGACAGGACTCGAGGACTATGGCTACACCTTC
CASSSTGLEDYGYTF
>.|TRBJ2-7|TRBV18|TRBD1
TGTGCCAGCTCCCCTCAGACAGGGTACAGCGAGCAGTACTTC
CASSPQTGYSEQYF
>few|TRBJ1-2|TRBV7-9|.
TGTGCCAGCAGCTTACAGGGTAATGGCTACACCTTC
CASSLQGNGYTF
>few|TRBJ2-5|TRBV5-1|TRBD2
TGCGCCAGCAGCTTGGGGACTAGCGGGAGTCGCCAGAGTGAGACCCAGTACTTC
CASSLGTSGSRQSETQYF
>few|TRBJ1-1|TRBV7-8|.
TGTGCCAGCAGCTCCTCGGGGGTGGGGATGAACACTGAAGCTTTCTTT
CASSSSGVGMNTEAFF
>many|TRBJ2-1|TRBV4-1|.
TGCGCCAGCAGCCAAGACGTAACGGACAGCTCCTACAATGAGCAGTTCTTC
CASSQDVTDSSYNEQFF
>few|TRBJ2-1|TRBV6-5|TRBD2
TGTGCCAGCAGTCCACTAGCGGGAGGGGGGAATGAGCAGTTCTTC
CASSPLAGGGNEQFF
>.|TRBJ1-2|TRBV2|TRBD1
TGTGCCAGCAGTGGACAGGGGGCCAACTATGGCTACACCTTC
CASSGQGANYGYTF
>few|TRBJ2-7|TRBV5-1|TRBD1
TGCGCCAGCAGCTTGGTTGGACAGGGTTCCTACGAGCAGTACTTC
CASSLVGQGSYEQYF
>.|TRBJ2-3|TRBV6-1|TRBD1
TGTGCCACCTCCGGGACAGGGACCCCAGATACGCAGTATTTT
CATSGTGTPDTQYF
>few|TRBJ1-5|TRBV6-6|.
TGTGCCAGCGGGAGGGACCCCTTTCAGCCCCAGCATTTT
CASGRDPFQPQHF